Following are 12 T cell receptor beta chains from one sample sequenced in a study of T cell changes during pregnancy in multiple sclerosis. Using immunoSEQ multiplex PCR, the repertoire was profiled, and TCRdb retains in-frame clones only, with some absent. The repertoire holds 70,000 or so clones, with about nine tenths as singletons. Sequenced material: peripheral blood, taken in the third trimester of pregnancy. These receptors all come from a female donor in good health, enrolled as a control in a pregnancy study.

The chain couples TRBV11-3 to TRBJ1-6; D might be TRBD1 (6 bases). The CDR3 is 15 amino acids. The germline V gene has CDR1 SGHNT and CDR2 YENEEA. The ends were cut back, 1 base at V and 5 bases at J, with 9 bases in the middle. The chain's CDR3 is CASSLGRGDNSPLHF. As DNA, the CDR3 is TGTGCCAGCAGCTTAGGCAGGGGAGATAATTCACCCCTCCACTTT.

CDR3 DNA sequence: TGTGCCAGCAGCCCGCCCAAACAGGGGGCGAGAGGCTACACCTTC. It specifies CASSPPKQGARGYTF. The chain couples TRBV7-9 to TRBJ1-2; 9 bases are a match to TRBD1. The ends lost 5 bases at V and 8 bases at J; junction bases unmatched: 12. CDR1 and CDR2 (germline): SEHNR, FQNEAQ (reference sequence). The CDR3 length is 15 residues.

This clone was seen a single time. V is TRBV6-5 and J is TRBJ1-1; 7 bases match TRBD1. Germline values: CDR1 MNHEY, CDR2 SVGAGI. V trimming: 1 base; J trimming: 8 bases; junction bases outside the gene matches: 1. There are 12 residues in the CDR3. The CDR3 sequence is CASSYLQGEAFF. DNA of the CDR3: TGTGCCAGCAGTTACTTACAGGGGGAAGCTTTCTTT.

V is TRBV6-1 and J is TRBJ1-2, with D possibly matching TRBD1 (6 bases). CDR1 is MNHNS, CDR2 SASEGT, per germline. V was pared by 1 base and J by 4 bases, with 16 bases between. CDR3 length: 16 residues. The CDR3 here is CASSEGHGNRAYGYTF. The DNA for the CDR3 is TGTGCCAGCAGTGAAGGACATGGTAACAGGGCCTATGGCTACACCTTC.

The gene calls are TRBV4-2 and TRBJ1-5, with TRBD1 matching 9 bases. Germline-derived CDR1 and CDR2 are LGHNA and YNFKEQ. This CDR3 is built from 17 residues. Germline trimming cut 0 bases from V and 6 bases from J; bases unmatched to any gene: 9. The CDR3 region is CASSQEGGDRARQPQHF. CDR3 nucleotides: TGTGCCAGCAGCCAAGAGGGTGGGGACAGGGCCCGTCAGCCCCAGCATTTT.

The chain carries TRBV6-4 and TRBJ2-5; the match to TRBD1 covers 9 bases. Germline assignment: CDR1 MRHNA and CDR2 SNTAGT. The J segment lost 2 bases and the V segment lost 0 bases, leaving 1 base of the junction unmatched. CDR3 length: 15 residues. The CDR3 here is CASSDSGQGQETQYF. The CDR3 region has the DNA TGTGCCAGCAGTGACTCGGGACAGGGACAAGAGACCCAGTACTTC.

V usage is TRBV7-9 and J usage is TRBJ1-4; the D gene is possibly TRBD1 (5 bases). The length of the CDR3 is 14 residues. Germline CDR1 SEHNR, CDR2 FQNEAQ (reference sequence). V lost 2 bases and J 4 bases, leaving 8 bases between the germline ends. The CDR3 region has the DNA TGTGCCAGCAGCTTAAGCCAGGGTAATGAAAAACTGTTTTTT. This codes for CASSLSQGNEKLFF. The full variable domain, with the rest looked up from reference TRBV7-9 and TRBJ1-4, is DTGVSQNPRHKITKRGQNVTFRCDPISEHNRLYWYRQTLGQGPEFLTYFQNEAQLEKSRLLSDRFSAERPKGSFSTLEIQRTEQGDSAMYLCASSLSQGNEKLFFGSGTQLSVL.

The chain joins TRBV7-2 to TRBJ2-1; D may be TRBD1 (6 bases). Germline CDR1 reads SGHTA; CDR2 reads FQGNSA. The CDR3 has 15 amino acids. V dropped 3 bases and J dropped 7 bases, with 16 bases sitting between them. The CDR3 loop is CASSFFHSQGNEQFF. The CDR3 nucleotides are TGTGCCAGCAGCTTTTTCCATTCCCAGGGGAATGAGCAGTTCTTC.

The rearrangement uses TRBV5-1 and TRBJ2-7; 9 bases fit TRBD1. The germline V gene has CDR1 SGHRS and CDR2 YFSETQ. With 4 bases clipped from V and 1 base from J, the junction kept 3 bases outside the gene matches. The CDR3 is made up of 14 amino acids. The CDR3 sequence: CASSVGTGSYEQYF. The CDR3 DNA sequence: TGCGCCAGCAGCGTCGGGACAGGGTCCTACGAGCAGTACTTC.

This chain joins TRBV18 and TRBJ2-7, with 8 bases lining up with TRBD2. Looked up from germline, CDR1 is KGHSH and CDR2 is LQKENI. The CDR3 loop spans 13 amino acids. J gave up 4 bases and V 3 bases, and 2 bases lay outside the gene matches. The CDR3 DNA reads TGTGCCAGCTCACCGCCGGGGGGGTACGAGCAGTACTTC. Translating it yields CASSPPGGYEQYF. Together with reference TRBV18 and TRBJ2-7, the CDR3 gives the full variable domain: NAGVMQNPRHLVRRRGQEARLRCSPMKGHSHVYWYRQLPEEGLKFMVYLQKENIIDESGMPKERFSAEFPKEGPSILRIQQVVRGDSAAYFCASSPPGGYEQYFGPGTRLTVT.

This chain links TRBV6-6 with TRBJ1-1; 11 positions agree with TRBD1. This CDR3 is 14 amino acids long. The ends lost 6 bases at V and 3 bases at J; junction bases unmatched: 3. Germline CDR1 MNHNY, CDR2 SVGAGI (reference sequence). In DNA, the CDR3 is TGTGCCAGCAGGGGGACAGGGGGTTACACTGAAGCTTTCTTT. This encodes CASRGTGGYTEAFF.

J is TRBJ1-1 and V is TRBV5-5; 8 bases are a match to TRBD1. V was pared by 6 bases and J by 0 bases, with 13 bases of the junction left unmatched. This CDR3 has 17 amino acids. Germline CDR1 is SGHKS and CDR2 is YYEKEE (reference sequence). The DNA for the CDR3 is TGTGCCAGCAACACCGGGACAGGTTCTCGCATGAACACTGAAGCTTTCTTT. As protein: CASNTGTGSRMNTEAFF.